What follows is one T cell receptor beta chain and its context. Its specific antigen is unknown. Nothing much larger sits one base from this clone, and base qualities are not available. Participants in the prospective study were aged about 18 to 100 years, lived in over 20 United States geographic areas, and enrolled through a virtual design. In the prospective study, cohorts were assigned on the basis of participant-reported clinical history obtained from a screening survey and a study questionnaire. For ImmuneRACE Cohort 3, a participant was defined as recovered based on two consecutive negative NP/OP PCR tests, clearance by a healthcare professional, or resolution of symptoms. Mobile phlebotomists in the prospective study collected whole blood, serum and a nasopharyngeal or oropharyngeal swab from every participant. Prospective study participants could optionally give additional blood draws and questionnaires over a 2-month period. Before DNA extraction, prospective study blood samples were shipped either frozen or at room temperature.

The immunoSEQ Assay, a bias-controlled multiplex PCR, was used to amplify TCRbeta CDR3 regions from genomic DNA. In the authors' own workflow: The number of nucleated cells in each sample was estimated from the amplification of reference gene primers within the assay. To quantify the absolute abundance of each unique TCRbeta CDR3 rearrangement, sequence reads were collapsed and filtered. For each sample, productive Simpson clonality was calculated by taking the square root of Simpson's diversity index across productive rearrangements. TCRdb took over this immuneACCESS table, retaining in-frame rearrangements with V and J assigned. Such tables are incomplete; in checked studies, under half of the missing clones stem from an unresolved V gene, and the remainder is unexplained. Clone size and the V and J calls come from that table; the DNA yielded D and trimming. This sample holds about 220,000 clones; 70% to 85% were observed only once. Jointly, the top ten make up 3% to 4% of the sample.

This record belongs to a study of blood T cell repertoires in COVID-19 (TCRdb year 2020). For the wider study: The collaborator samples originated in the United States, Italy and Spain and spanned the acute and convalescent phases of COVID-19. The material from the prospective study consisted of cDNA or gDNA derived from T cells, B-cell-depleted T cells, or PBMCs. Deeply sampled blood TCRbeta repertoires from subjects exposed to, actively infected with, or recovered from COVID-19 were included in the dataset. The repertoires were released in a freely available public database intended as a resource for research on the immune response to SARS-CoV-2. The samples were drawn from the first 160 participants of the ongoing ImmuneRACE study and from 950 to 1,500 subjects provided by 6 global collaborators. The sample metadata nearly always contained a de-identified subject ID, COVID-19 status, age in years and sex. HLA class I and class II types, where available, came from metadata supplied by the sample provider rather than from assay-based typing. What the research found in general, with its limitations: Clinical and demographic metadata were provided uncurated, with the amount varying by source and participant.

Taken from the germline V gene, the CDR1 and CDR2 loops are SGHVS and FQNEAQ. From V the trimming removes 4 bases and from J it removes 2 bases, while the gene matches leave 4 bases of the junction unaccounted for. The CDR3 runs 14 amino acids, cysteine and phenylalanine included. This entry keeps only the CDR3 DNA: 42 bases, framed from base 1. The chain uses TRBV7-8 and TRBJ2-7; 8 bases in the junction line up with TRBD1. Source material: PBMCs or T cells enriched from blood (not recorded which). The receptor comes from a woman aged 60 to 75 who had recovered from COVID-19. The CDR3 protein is CASSWGQETYEQYF. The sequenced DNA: TGTGCCAGCAGCTGGGGACAGGAGACCTACGAGCAGTACTTC.